This TCR beta chain was recorded in a study of blood T cell repertoires in COVID-19. Study in general: COVID-19 samples collected from the United States, Italy and Spain covered acute and convalescent phases. PBMCs, B-cell-depleted T cells, or T cells provided the cDNA or gDNA that made up the material.

Original processing methods: By means of reference gene primer amplification, nucleated cell counts were estimated. The repertoire was sequenced with immunoSEQ multiplex PCR; TCRdb's copy has only in-frame clones and lacks some. V and J calls and clone size are those listed in that table; D and trimming were worked out from the DNA. This table holds roughly 20,000 clones, about nine tenths found once. Germline lookup yields CDR1 MGHRA and CDR2 YSYEKL. There are 17 residues in the CDR3. The V gene lost 0 bases and the J gene lost 2 bases, with 16 bases spanning the gap. This receptor was obtained from a human donor in a cohort sampled during active COVID-19. The donor label of this sample is uncertain. The chain couples TRBV4-1 to TRBJ1-2; perhaps TRBD1 as D (5 bases). The sequenced material came from peripheral blood. The CDR3: CASSQDWTPGGNYGYTF. The CDR3 region has the DNA TGCGCCAGCAGCCAAGATTGGACACCCGGGGGGAACTATGGCTACACCTTC.